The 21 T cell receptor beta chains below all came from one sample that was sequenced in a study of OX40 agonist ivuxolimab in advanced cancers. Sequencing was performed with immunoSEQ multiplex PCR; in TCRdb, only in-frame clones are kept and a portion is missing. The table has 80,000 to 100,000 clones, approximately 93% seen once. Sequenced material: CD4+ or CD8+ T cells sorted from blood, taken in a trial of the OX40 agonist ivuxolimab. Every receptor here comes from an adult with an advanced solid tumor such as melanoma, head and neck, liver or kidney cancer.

CDR3 sequence reads: CASSPGVRETQYF. CDR3 bases: TGTGCCAGCAGCCCTGGGGTTAGAGAGACCCAGTACTTC. The chain recombines TRBV7-2 with TRBJ2-5; D uncertain. Germline-derived CDR1 and CDR2 are SGHTA and FQGNSA. V lost 5 bases and J lost 4, with 11 bases in between. The CDR3 has 13 residues.

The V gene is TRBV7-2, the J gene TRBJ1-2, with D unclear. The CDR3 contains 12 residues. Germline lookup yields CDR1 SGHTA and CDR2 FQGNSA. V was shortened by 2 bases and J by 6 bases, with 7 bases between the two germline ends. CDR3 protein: CASSLSGNGYTF. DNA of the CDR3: TGTGCCAGCAGCTTATCTGGGAATGGCTACACCTTC. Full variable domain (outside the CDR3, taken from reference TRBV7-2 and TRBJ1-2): GAGVSQSPSNKVTEKGKDVELRCDPISGHTALYWYRQSLGQGLEFLIYFQGNSAPDKSGLPSDRFSAERTGGSVSTLTIQRTQQEDSAVYLCASSLSGNGYTFGSGTRLTVV.

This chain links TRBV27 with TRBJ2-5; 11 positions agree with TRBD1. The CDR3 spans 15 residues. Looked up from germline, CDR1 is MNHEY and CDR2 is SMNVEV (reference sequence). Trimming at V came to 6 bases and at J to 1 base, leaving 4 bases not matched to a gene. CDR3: CASSWDRGAQETQYF. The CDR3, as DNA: TGTGCCAGCAGCTGGGACAGGGGGGCCCAAGAGACCCAGTACTTC.

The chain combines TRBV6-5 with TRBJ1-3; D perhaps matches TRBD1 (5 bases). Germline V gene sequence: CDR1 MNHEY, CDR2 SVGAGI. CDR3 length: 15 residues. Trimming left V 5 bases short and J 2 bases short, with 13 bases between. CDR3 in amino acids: CASSLRGGPGNTIYF. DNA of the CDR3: TGTGCCAGCAGTCTGAGGGGTGGACCTGGAAACACCATATATTTT.

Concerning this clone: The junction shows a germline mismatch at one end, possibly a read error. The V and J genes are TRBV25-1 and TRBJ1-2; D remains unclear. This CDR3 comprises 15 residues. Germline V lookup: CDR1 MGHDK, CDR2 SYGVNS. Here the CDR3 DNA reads TGTGCCAGCCTTGGACCCCGAGGAACTAATTATGGCTACACCTTC. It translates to CASLGPRGTNYGYTF.

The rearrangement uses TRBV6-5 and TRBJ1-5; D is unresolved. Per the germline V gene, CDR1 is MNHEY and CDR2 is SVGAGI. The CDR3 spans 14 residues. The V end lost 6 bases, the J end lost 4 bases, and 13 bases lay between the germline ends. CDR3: CASRLAGKNQPQHF. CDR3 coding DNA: TGTGCCAGCAGATTGGCAGGAAAAAATCAGCCCCAGCATTTT.

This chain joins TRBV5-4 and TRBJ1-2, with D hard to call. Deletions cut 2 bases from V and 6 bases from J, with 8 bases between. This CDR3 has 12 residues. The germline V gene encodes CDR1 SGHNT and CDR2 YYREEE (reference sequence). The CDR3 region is CASSFARDGYTF. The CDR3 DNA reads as TGTGCCAGCAGCTTCGCCCGGGATGGCTACACCTTC. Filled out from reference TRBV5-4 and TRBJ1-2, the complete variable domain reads ETGVTQSPTHLIKTRGQQVTLRCSSQSGHNTVSWYQQALGQGPQFIFQYYREEENGRGNFPPRFSGLQFPNYSSELNVNALELDDSALYLCASSFARDGYTFGSGTRLTVV.

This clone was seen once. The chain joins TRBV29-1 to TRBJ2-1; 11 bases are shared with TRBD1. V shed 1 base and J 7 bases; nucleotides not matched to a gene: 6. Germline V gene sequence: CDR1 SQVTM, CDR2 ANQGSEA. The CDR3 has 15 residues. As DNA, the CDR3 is TGCAGCGTTGAAGCGAGGGACAGGGGGAGGAATGAGCAGTTCTTC. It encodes CSVEARDRGRNEQFF.

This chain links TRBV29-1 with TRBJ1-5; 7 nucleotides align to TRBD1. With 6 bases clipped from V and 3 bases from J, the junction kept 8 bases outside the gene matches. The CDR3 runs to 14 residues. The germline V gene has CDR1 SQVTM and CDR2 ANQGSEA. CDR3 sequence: CSVSPTGYNQPQHF. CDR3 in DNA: TGCAGCGTCTCCCCGACAGGGTACAATCAGCCCCAGCATTTT.

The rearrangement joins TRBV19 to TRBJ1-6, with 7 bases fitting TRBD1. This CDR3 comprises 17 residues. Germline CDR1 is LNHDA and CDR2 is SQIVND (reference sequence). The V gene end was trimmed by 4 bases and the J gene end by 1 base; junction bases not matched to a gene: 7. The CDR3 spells CASSTPQTGSYNSPLHF. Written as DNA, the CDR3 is TGTGCCAGTAGTACTCCCCAGACAGGGTCCTATAATTCACCCCTCCACTTT.

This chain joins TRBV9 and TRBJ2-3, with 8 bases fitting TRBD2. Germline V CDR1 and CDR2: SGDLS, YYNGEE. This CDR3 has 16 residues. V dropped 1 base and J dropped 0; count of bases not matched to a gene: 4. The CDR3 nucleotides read TGTGCCAGCAGCGTACGGTTAGCGGGGAGCACAGATACGCAGTATTTT. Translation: CASSVRLAGSTDTQYF.

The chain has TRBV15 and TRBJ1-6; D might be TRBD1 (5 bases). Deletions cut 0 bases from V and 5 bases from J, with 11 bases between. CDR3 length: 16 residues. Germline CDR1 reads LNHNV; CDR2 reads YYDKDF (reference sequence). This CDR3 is CATSRDGGVNNSPLHF. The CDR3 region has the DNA TGTGCCACCAGCAGAGATGGAGGGGTGAATAATTCACCCCTCCACTTT.

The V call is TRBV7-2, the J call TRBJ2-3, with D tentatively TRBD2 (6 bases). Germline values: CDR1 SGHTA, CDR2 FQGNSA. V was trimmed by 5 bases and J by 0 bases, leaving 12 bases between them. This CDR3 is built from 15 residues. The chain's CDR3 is CASSGGRPSTDTQYF. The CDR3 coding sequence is TGTGCCAGCAGCGGAGGGCGACCGAGCACAGATACGCAGTATTTT.

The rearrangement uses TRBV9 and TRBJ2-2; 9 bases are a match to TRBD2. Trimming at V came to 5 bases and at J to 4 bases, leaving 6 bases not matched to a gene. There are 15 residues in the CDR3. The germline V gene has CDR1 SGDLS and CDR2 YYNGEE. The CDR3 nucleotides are TGTGCCAGCAGACCAGAACTAGCGGGCACCGGGGAGCTGTTTTTT. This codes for CASRPELAGTGELFF.

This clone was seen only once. CDR3 in amino acids: CASSPGQGNEKLFF. In DNA form, the CDR3 reads TGTGCCAGCAGCCCGGGACAGGGAAATGAAAAACTGTTTTTT. This chain links TRBV5-6 with TRBJ1-4; 9 nucleotides line up with TRBD1. Germline assignment: CDR1 SGHDT and CDR2 YYEEEE. The CDR3 totals 14 residues. V lost 4 bases to trimming and J lost 5 bases; unmatched junction nucleotides: 3.

The CDR3 sequence: CASSQVGGVGYGYTF. The CDR3 DNA is TGCGCCAGCAGCCAAGTGGGGGGTGTGGGTTATGGCTACACCTTC. The J gene is TRBJ1-2, the V gene TRBV4-1, with TRBD1 as a possible D gene (5 bases). The germline CDR1 and CDR2 sequences are MGHRA and YSYEKL. V lost 1 base and J lost 5, with 14 bases in between. This CDR3 is built from 15 residues.

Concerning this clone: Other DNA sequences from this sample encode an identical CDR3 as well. The CDR3 region has the DNA TGTGCCAGTAGTGATCTCCGGTCTACACAGTATTTT. Translating gives CASSDLRSTQYF. The chain uses TRBV19 and TRBJ2-3, with D unclear. The CDR3 consists of 12 residues. Germline assignment: CDR1 LNHDA and CDR2 SQIVND (reference sequence). V was trimmed by 5 bases and J by 12 bases, leaving 15 bases between them.

CDR3 loop: CASSSLRDGGNTIYF. The CDR3, as DNA: TGTGCCAGCAGCTCCCTGCGGGACGGTGGAAACACCATATATTTT. The J gene is TRBJ1-3, the V gene TRBV5-6, with D possibly being TRBD1 (5 bases). Germline CDR1 reads SGHDT; CDR2 reads YYEEEE. CDR3 length: 15 amino acids. Between the trimmed V and J ends, which lost 3 bases and 3 bases, there was a span of 13 bases.

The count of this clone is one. DNA for the CDR3: TGTGCCAGCAGTAGCGGGGGGACAGATACGCAGTATTTT. Amino acid sequence: CASSSGGTDTQYF. The chain employs TRBV6-1 and TRBJ2-3; 9 bases are shared with TRBD2. The V gene's germline CDR1 is MNHNS and CDR2 SASEGT. The CDR3 length is 13 residues. V gave up 5 bases and J gave up 3 bases; unmatched junction bases: 0.

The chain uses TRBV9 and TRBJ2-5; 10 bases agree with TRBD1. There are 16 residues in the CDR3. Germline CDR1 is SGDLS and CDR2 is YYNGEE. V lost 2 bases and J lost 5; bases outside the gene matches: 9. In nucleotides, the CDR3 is TGTGCCAGCAGCGTTGGGGGAGGGACAGGGGCGGAGACCCAGTACTTC. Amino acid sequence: CASSVGGGTGAETQYF.

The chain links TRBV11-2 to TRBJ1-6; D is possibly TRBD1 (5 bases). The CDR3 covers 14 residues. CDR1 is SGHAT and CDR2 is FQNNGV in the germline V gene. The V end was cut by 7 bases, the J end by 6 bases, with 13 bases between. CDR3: CASMTGTVNSPLHF. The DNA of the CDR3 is TGTGCCAGCATGACCGGGACGGTTAATTCACCCCTCCACTTT.